What follows are 17 T cell receptor beta chains derived from one specimen sequenced in a study of OX40 agonist ivuxolimab in advanced cancers. The data were produced by immunoSEQ multiplex PCR, yet TCRdb's version contains in-frame clones alone and is incomplete. There are under 50,000 clones in the sample; 60% to 85% occur only once, and approximately 9.8% lies in the top ten. Sequenced here: CD4+ or CD8+ T cells sorted from blood, sampled in a trial of the OX40 agonist ivuxolimab. These receptors all come from an adult with an advanced solid tumor such as melanoma, head and neck, liver or kidney cancer.

A few counts support this clone. This chain joins TRBV19 and TRBJ1-6, with TRBD1 as a possible D gene (5 bases). The CDR3 runs 15 residues. The germline V and J ends were trimmed by 3 bases and 7 bases, with 13 bases remaining between them. Germline V gene lookup returns CDR1 LNHDA and CDR2 SQIVND (reference sequence). CDR3 amino acids: CASSIQGGKNSPLHF. In nucleotides, the CDR3 is TGTGCCAGTAGTATCCAGGGAGGGAAAAATTCACCCCTCCACTTT.

The V gene is TRBV4-1, the J gene TRBJ2-7, with 9 bases aligning to TRBD1. The V gene end was trimmed by 2 bases and the J gene end by 6 bases; junction bases not matched to a gene: 11. This CDR3 contains 16 residues. Germline V CDR1 and CDR2: MGHRA, YSYEKL. The CDR3 DNA follows: TGCGCCAGCAGCCAAAGGGGGGGACAGGGCATCGGCGAGCAGTACTTC. Encoded protein: CASSQRGGQGIGEQYF.

V and J are TRBV30 and TRBJ1-2; D is uncertain. Germline V gene sequence: CDR1 GTSNPN, CDR2 SVGIG (reference sequence). This CDR3 comprises 12 residues. V lost 8 bases and J lost 2, with 12 bases in between. DNA for the CDR3: TGTGCCATCTCCGGGAAAAACTATGGCTACACCTTC. Protein: CAISGKNYGYTF.

The chain has TRBV2 and TRBJ1-2, with D perhaps matching TRBD1 (6 bases). Germline V CDR1 and CDR2: SNHLY, FYNNEI. CDR3 size: 13 residues. With 4 bases removed from V and 0 bases from J, the gap between germline ends came to 6 bases. CDR3 bases: TGTGCCAGCAGTGGGACAGCTAACTATGGCTACACCTTC. This gives the protein CASSGTANYGYTF.

This chain links TRBV7-2 with TRBJ2-1; unclear D gene. The CDR3 sequence is 11 residues long. Germline CDR1 is SGHTA and CDR2 is FQGNSA. V was cut by 5 bases and J by 12 bases, with 11 bases left in between. The CDR3 sequence is CASSRALGQFF. The CDR3 DNA sequence: TGTGCCAGCAGCCGGGCGTTGGGGCAGTTCTTC.

The chain recombines TRBV7-2 with TRBJ1-3; D not certain. This CDR3 is built from 16 residues. V gave up 4 bases and J gave up 0 bases, with 13 bases separating them. Germline CDR1 SGHTA, CDR2 FQGNSA. CDR3 sequence reads: CASSSAAGSSGNTIYF. The CDR3 DNA follows: TGTGCCAGCAGCTCCGCGGCCGGCAGCTCTGGAAACACCATATATTTT.

The chain is built from TRBV7-2 and TRBJ2-1; either TRBD1 or TRBD2 may supply D (5 bases each). This CDR3 contains 13 residues. With 5 bases removed from V and 12 bases from J, the gap between germline ends came to 17 bases. In germline, CDR1 is SGHTA, CDR2 FQGNSA. CDR3 region: CASSLRGAGGQFF. CDR3 bases: TGTGCCAGCAGCCTCCGGGGCGCGGGTGGGCAGTTCTTC.

The chain recombines TRBV10-3 with TRBJ1-1; D ambiguous. Germline V CDR1 and CDR2: ENHRY, SYGVKD. The ends were cut back, 6 bases at V and 1 base at J, with 9 bases in the middle. The CDR3 covers 13 residues. This CDR3 is CAISPLGNTEAFF. The CDR3 DNA sequence: TGTGCCATCAGCCCTCTGGGGAACACTGAAGCTTTCTTT.

The rearrangement uses TRBV6-1 and TRBJ1-2; 7 positions agree with TRBD1. This CDR3 comprises 13 residues. Losses at the gene ends were 8 bases for V and 2 bases for J; bases not matched to a gene: 5. Germline assignment: CDR1 MNHNS and CDR2 SASEGT. The CDR3 here is CASLQTGNYGYTF. DNA for the CDR3: TGTGCCAGCCTCCAGACAGGGAACTATGGCTACACCTTC.

This clone was detected only once. The chain carries TRBV7-2 and TRBJ1-1; tentative D call: TRBD1 (5 bases). Germline V gene data show CDR1 as SGHTA and CDR2 as FQGNSA. This CDR3 comprises 14 residues. Deletions cut 2 bases from V and 1 base from J, with 8 bases between. For the CDR3, the DNA is TGTGCCAGCAGCTTACAGGGCAGGAACACTGAAGCTTTCTTT. Protein: CASSLQGRNTEAFF.

The CDR3 sequence is CASTGGGNTIYF. CDR3 bases: TGTGCCAGCACCGGAGGGGGAAACACCATATATTTT. The chain couples TRBV9 to TRBJ1-3; D is unresolved. The CDR3 is made up of 12 amino acids. Germline loops: CDR1 SGDLS, CDR2 YYNGEE. Trimming removed 6 bases at V and 4 bases at J, with 8 bases between.

This chain links TRBV9 with TRBJ2-5; a possible D gene is TRBD2 (5 bases). The CDR3 covers 15 residues. Per the germline V gene, CDR1 is SGDLS and CDR2 is YYNGEE. Trimming took off 0 bases at V and 1 base at J, with 10 bases between the two ends. This chain's CDR3 is CASSVAYGGQETQYF. CDR3 in DNA: TGTGCCAGCAGCGTAGCTTATGGAGGCCAAGAGACCCAGTACTTC.

This clone was seen a handful of times. The CDR3, as DNA: TGCGCCAGCTCTGAGGGCACCCGGAATGAAAAACTGTTTTTT. Translating it yields CASSEGTRNEKLFF. V usage is TRBV5-1 and J usage is TRBJ1-4; D is unresolved. Trimming cost V 7 bases and J 5 bases, with 15 bases left between them. This CDR3 is 14 amino acids long. Germline V CDR1 and CDR2: SGHRS, YFSETQ.

The CDR3 here is CASSFRSGANVLTF. CDR3 DNA sequence: TGTGCCAGCAGTTTCAGGTCTGGGGCCAACGTCCTGACTTTC. The chain is built from TRBV27 and TRBJ2-6; D is undetermined. Germline CDR1 reads MNHEY; CDR2 reads SMNVEV (reference sequence). Trimming pared 3 bases from V and 1 base from J, leaving 4 bases between. This CDR3 region has 14 residues.

V is TRBV7-2 and J is TRBJ1-5, with TRBD1 matching over 11 bases. The CDR3 contains 16 residues. The V segment lost 5 bases and the J segment 3 bases; nucleotides outside the gene matches: 6. The V gene's germline CDR1 is SGHTA and CDR2 FQGNSA. The CDR3 here is CASSLGGQGVNQPQHF. Here the CDR3 DNA reads TGTGCCAGCAGCCTAGGGGGACAGGGGGTCAATCAGCCCCAGCATTTT.

V is TRBV19 and J is TRBJ1-5; 8 bases agree with TRBD1. This CDR3 spans 13 amino acids. V lost 7 bases and J lost 4; bases outside the gene matches: 3. CDR1 LNHDA and CDR2 SQIVND come from the germline V gene (reference sequence). The CDR3 sequence is CASNNRGNQPQHF. In DNA, the CDR3 is TGTGCCAGTAATAACAGGGGGAATCAGCCCCAGCATTTT.

This clone was counted a few times. The chain is built from TRBV30 and TRBJ1-1; D might be TRBD1 (5 bases). V was pared by 3 bases and J by 0 bases, with 8 bases between. Germline V CDR1 and CDR2: GTSNPN, SVGIG (reference sequence). This CDR3 is built from 13 residues. The DNA of the CDR3 is TGTGCCTGGAGCTGGGGCGTGAACACTGAAGCTTTCTTT. It encodes CAWSWGVNTEAFF.